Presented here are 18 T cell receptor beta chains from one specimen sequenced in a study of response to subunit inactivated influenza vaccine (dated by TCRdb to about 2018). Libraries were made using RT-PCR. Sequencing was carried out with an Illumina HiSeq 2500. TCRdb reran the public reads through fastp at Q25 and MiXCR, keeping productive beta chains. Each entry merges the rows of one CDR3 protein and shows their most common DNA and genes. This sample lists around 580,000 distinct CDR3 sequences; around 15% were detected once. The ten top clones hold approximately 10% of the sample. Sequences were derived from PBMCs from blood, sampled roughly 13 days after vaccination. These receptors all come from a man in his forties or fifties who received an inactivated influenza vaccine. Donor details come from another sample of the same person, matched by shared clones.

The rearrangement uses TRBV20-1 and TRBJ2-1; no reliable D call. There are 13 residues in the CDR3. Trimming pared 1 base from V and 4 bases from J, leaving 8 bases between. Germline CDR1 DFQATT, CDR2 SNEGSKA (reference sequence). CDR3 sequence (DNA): TGCAGTGCTAGAGCTTTCGAGTACAATGAGCAGTTCTTC. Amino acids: CSARAFEYNEQFF.

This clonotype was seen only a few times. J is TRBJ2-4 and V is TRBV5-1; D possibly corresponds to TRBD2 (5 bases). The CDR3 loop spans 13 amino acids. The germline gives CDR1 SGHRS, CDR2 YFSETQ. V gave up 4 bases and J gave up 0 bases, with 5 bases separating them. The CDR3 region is CASSGGAKNIQYF. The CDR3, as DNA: TGCGCCAGCAGCGGAGGAGCCAAAAACATTCAGTACTTC.

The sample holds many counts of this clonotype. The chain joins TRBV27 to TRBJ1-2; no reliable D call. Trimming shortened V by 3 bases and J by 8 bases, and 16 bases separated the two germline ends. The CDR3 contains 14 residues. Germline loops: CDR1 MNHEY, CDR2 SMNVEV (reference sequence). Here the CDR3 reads CASSFQYRNGGYTF. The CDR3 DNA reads TGTGCCAGCAGTTTTCAATACCGAAACGGGGGCTACACCTTC.

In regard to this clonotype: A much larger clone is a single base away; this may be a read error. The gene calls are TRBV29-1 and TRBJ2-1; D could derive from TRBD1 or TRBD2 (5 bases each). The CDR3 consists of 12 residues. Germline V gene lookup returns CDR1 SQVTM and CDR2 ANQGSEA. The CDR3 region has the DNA TGCTCCGGGACGGCCGACTACAATGAGCAGTTCTTC. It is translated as CSGTADYNEQFF.

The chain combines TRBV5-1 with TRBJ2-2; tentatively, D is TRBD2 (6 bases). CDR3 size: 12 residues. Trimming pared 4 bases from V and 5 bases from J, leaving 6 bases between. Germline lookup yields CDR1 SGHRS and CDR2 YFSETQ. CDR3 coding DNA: TGCGCCAGCAGCGCGGGAACCGGGGAGCTGTTTTTT. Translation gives CASSAGTGELFF.

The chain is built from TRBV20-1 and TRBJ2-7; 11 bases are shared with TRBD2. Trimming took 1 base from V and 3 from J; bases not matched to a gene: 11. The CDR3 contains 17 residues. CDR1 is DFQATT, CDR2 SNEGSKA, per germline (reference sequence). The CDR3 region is CSARVRGRLAGNYEQYF. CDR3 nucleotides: TGCAGTGCTAGAGTCAGGGGGCGACTAGCGGGAAACTACGAGCAGTACTTC.

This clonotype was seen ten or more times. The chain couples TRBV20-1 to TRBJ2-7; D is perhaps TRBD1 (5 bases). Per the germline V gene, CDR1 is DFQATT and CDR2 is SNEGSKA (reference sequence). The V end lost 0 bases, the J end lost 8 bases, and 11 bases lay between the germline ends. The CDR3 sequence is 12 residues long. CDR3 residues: CSARETPGQQYF. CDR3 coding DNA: TGCAGTGCTAGAGAAACCCCAGGGCAGCAGTACTTC.

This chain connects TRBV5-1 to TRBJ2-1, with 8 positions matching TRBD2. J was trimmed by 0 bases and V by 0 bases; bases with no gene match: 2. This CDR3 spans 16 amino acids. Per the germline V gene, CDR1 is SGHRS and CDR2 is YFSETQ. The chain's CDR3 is CASSLVAGHSYNEQFF. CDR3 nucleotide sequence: TGCGCCAGCAGCTTGGTAGCGGGGCACTCCTACAATGAGCAGTTCTTC.

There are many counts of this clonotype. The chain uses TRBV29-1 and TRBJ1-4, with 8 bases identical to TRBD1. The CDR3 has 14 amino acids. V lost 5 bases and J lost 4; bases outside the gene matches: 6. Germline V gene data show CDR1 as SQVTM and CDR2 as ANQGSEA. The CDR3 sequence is CSVFGQGDNEKLFF. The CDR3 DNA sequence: TGCAGCGTTTTTGGACAGGGCGATAATGAAAAACTGTTTTTT.

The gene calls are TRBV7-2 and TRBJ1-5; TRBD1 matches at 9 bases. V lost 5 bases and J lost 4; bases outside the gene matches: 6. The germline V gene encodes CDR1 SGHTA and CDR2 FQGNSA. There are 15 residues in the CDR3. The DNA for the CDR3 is TGTGCCAGCAGCCAATCGACAGGGGGAAATCAGCCCCAGCATTTT. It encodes CASSQSTGGNQPQHF.

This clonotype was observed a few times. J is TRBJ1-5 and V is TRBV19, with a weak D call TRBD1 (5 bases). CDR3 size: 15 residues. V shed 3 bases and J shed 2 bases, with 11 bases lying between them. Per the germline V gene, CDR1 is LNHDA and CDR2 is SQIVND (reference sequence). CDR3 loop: CASSMGGVGNQPQHF. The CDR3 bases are TGTGCCAGTAGTATGGGGGGGGTAGGCAATCAGCCCCAGCATTTT.

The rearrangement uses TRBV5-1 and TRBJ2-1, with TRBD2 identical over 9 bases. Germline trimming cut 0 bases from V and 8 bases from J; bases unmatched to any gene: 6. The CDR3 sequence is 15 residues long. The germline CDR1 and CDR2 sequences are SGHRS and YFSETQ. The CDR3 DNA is TGCGCCAGCAGCTTGGAGCGGGGGGATTTTTATGAGCAGTTCTTC. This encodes CASSLERGDFYEQFF.

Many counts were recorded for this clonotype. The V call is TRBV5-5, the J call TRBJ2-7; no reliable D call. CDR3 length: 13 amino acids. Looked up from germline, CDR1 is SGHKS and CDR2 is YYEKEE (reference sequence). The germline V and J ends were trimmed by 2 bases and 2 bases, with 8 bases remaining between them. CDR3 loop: CASSLTVAYEQYF. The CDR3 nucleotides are TGTGCCAGCAGCTTAACAGTGGCCTACGAGCAGTACTTC.

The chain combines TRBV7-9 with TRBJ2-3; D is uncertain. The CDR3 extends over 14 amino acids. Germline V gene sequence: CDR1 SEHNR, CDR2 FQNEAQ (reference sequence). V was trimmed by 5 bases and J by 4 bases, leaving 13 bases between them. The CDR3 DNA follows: TGTGCCAGCAGCCAACTCGGGTTGGCAGATACGCAGTATTTT. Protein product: CASSQLGLADTQYF.

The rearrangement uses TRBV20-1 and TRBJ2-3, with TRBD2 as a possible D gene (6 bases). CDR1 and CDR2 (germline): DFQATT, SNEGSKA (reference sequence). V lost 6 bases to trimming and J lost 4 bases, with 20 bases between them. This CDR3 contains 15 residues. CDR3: CSAQRVAGSPDTQYF. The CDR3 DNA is TGCAGTGCCCAGAGGGTCGCGGGGAGCCCAGATACGCAGTATTTT.

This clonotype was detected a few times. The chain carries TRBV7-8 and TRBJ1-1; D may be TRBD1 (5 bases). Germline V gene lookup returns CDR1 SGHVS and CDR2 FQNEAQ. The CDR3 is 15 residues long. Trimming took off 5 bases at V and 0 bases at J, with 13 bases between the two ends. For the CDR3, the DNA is TGTGCCAGCAGCAACGCGGGGACGATGAACACTGAAGCTTTCTTT. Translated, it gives CASSNAGTMNTEAFF.

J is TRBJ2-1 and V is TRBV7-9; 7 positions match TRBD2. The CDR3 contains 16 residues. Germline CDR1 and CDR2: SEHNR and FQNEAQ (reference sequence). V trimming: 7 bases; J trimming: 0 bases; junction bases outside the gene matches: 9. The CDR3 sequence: CASIERGGSSYNEQFF. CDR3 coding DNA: TGTGCCAGCATCGAACGAGGCGGGAGCTCCTACAATGAGCAGTTCTTC.

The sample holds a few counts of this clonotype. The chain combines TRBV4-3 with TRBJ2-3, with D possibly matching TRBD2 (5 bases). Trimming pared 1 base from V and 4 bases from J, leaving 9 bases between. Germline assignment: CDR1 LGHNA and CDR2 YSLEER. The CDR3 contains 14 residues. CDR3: CASSQGLAPDTQYF. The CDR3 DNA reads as TGCGCCAGCAGCCAAGGGCTAGCTCCAGATACGCAGTATTTT.